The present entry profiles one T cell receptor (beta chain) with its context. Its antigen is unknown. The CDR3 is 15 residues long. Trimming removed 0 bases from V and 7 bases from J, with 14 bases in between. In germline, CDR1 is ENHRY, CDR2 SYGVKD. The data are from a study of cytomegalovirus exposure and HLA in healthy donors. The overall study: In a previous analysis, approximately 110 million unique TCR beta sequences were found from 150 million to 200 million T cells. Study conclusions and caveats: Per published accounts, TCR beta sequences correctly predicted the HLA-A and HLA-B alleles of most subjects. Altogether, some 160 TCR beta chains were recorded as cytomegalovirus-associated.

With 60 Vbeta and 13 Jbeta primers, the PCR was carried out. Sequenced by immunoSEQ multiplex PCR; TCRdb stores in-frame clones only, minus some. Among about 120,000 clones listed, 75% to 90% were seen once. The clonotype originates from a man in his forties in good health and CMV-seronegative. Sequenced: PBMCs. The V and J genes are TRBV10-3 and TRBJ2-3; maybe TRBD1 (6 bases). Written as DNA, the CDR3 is TGTGCCATCAGTGAGTCGGGGGCCAGTGCAAATACGCAGTATTTT. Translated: CAISESGASANTQYF.